This T cell receptor beta chain was captured by sequencing in a study of blood T cell repertoires in COVID-19. Study in general: The origin of the acute and convalescent COVID-19 samples was the United States, Italy and Spain. T cells, B-cell-depleted T cells, or PBMCs provided the cDNA or gDNA that served as material.

The V gene lost 7 bases and the J gene lost 7 bases, with 14 bases spanning the gap. Germline V lookup: CDR1 SNHLY, CDR2 FYNNEI. There are 13 residues in the CDR3. Sequencing was performed with immunoSEQ multiplex PCR; in TCRdb, only in-frame clones are kept and a portion is missing. The sample consists of about 180,000 clones, approximately 89% of them appearing once. The sequenced sample was peripheral blood. The V gene is TRBV2, the J gene TRBJ2-1, with D tentatively TRBD1 (6 bases). This clonotype was obtained from a woman between 25 and 40 years old with acute or convalescent COVID-19. Written as DNA, the CDR3 is TGTGCCAGCACTGAGACAGGTGCGAATGAGCAGTTCTTC. Residues: CASTETGANEQFF. The entire variable domain, with the rest obtained from reference TRBV2 and TRBJ2-1, is as follows: EPEVTQTPSHQVTQMGQEVILRCVPISNHLYFYWYRQILGQKVEFLVSFYNNEISEKSEIFDDQFSVERPDGSNFTLKIRSTKLEDSAMYFCASTETGANEQFFGPGTRLTVL.